A selection of T cell receptor beta chains follows, all from one sample in a study of T cell responses to AZD1222 COVID-19 vaccine. Sequencing was performed with immunoSEQ multiplex PCR; in TCRdb, only in-frame clones are kept and a portion is missing. The sample lists 100,000 or so clones, approximately 87% occurring once. This material consisted of peripheral blood, taken on day 0 of AZD1222 vaccination. Receptors were obtained from an adult in good health. The CDR3 runs from the conserved cysteine through the conserved F or W. The order of the fields is J gene, clone size, V gene, D gene, CDR3 DNA, CDR3 protein. D genes are given only for firm matches. Clone size, where shown, is once, few, many, or a class for clones that have expanded.

TRBJ2-7 . TRBV2 . TGTGCCAGCAGTGAATTTCGGCAGGCATACGAGCAGTACTTC CASSEFRQAYEQYF
TRBJ1-4 . TRBV5-1 TRBD1 TGCGCCAGCAGCCCCCCCGGGACAGGGAGGGAGAAACTGTTTTTT CASSPPGTGREKLFF
TRBJ2-7 few TRBV6-5 . TGTGCCAGCAGTTACGTAGCAGTCCGTGGTGAGCAGTACTTC CASSYVAVRGEQYF
TRBJ1-3 . TRBV18 . TGTGCCAGCTCAGGGGCAGCTGGAAACACCATATATTTT CASSGAAGNTIYF
TRBJ2-7 few TRBV6-2/TRBV6-3 . TGTGCCAGCAGTTACCGGGGACCGTACAAGCAGTACTTC CASSYRGPYKQYF
TRBJ1-3 . TRBV4-2 . TGTGCCAGCAGCCAAGAAAGAGCAAGGGGTCAGGGTCCCATCTCTGGAAACACCATATATTTT CASSQERARGQGPISGNTIYF
TRBJ2-3 once TRBV24-1 . TGTGCCACCACCGATAGCAGGGTTGGCACAGATACGCAGTATTTT CATTDSRVGTDTQYF
TRBJ1-6 . TRBV7-8 . TGTGCCAGCAGGGTAGGATCTAATTCACCCCTCCACTTT CASRVGSNSPLHF
TRBJ1-5 . TRBV6-2/TRBV6-3 . TGTGCCAGCAGTCCAGCAAATCCAGGGCCCCAGCATTTT CASSPANPGPQHF
TRBJ2-1 few TRBV19 TRBD2 TGTGCCAGTAGTAGGGGACTACGTAGCTCCTACAATGAGCAGTTCTTC CASSRGLRSSYNEQFF
TRBJ2-6 few TRBV5-4 . TGTGCCAGCAGCTTGGGGGGGTTTGGTTCTGGGGCCAACGTCCTGACTTTC CASSLGGFGSGANVLTF
TRBJ2-1 few TRBV6-1 TRBD2 TGTGCCAGCAGTGAAGAAGGCAGCGGGGGGTTCTACAATGAGCAGTTCTTC CASSEEGSGGFYNEQFF
TRBJ2-2 . TRBV2 . TGTGCCAGCATTGGAGGAGTTAGGACCGGGGAGCTGTTTTTT CASIGGVRTGELFF
TRBJ1-5 once TRBV19 . TGTGCCAGTAGTAAGACCCAAGGAGCCAGGGCGCAGCCCCAGCATTTT CASSKTQGARAQPQHF
TRBJ1-4 few TRBV24-1 . TGTGCCACCAGTGATGGGGCCCACGGGGAAAAACTGTTTTTT CATSDGAHGEKLFF
TRBJ1-2 . TRBV7-2 . TGTGCCAGCAGCTTAAGGGCAGCCGGGCTTAACTATGGCTACACCTTC CASSLRAAGLNYGYTF
TRBJ2-1 . TRBV10-3 . TGTGCCATCAGCAAAAGTCGGGACGGTTACAATGAGCAGTTCTTC CAISKSRDGYNEQFF
TRBJ1-1 . TRBV9 . TGTGCCAGCAGCGTAAGGGCGGTGGGCACTGAAGCTTTCTTT CASSVRAVGTEAFF
TRBJ1-5 . TRBV6-5 TRBD1 TGTGCCAGCAGTACTCCGGGACAGGGGCAGCCCCAGCATTTT CASSTPGQGQPQHF
TRBJ2-1 few TRBV3-1/TRBV3-2 TRBD1 TGTGCCAGCAGCCATCAGGGGGCTTGGAACAATGAGCAGTTCTTC CASSHQGAWNNEQFF
TRBJ1-5 . TRBV6-5 . TGTGCCAGCAGTTCCAACCAAAGGGGACAGCCCCAGCATTTT CASSSNQRGQPQHF
TRBJ1-3 . TRBV7-9 . TGTGCCAGCAGCTTAGCCTCAGGGGTAGGGGCTGGAAACACCATATATTTT CASSLASGVGAGNTIYF
TRBJ2-7 . TRBV3-1/TRBV3-2 . TGTGCCAGCAGCCAATCCTCTACCGGGTACTACGAGCAGTACTTC CASSQSSTGYYEQYF
TRBJ1-2 . TRBV28 . TGTGCCAGCAGCCTACGCGCCTACCGGGGTAGCTATGGCTACACCTTC CASSLRAYRGSYGYTF
TRBJ2-3 . TRBV7-9 . TGTGCCAGCAGCCTAGGGTCTACACTACTCACAGATACGCAGTATTTT CASSLGSTLLTDTQYF